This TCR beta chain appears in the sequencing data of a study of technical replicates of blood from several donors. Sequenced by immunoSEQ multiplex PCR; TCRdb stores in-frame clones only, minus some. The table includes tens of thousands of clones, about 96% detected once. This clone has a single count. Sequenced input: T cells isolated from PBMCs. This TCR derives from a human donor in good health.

The DNA of the CDR3 is TGTGCCAGTAGTATAGGGACTAGCGCGTACAATGAGCAGTTCTTC. Its translation is CASSIGTSAYNEQFF. The V and J genes are TRBV19 and TRBJ2-1; TRBD2 aligns across 9 bases. V lost 1 base and J lost 4; bases outside the gene matches: 2. The CDR3 covers 15 residues. Looked up from germline, CDR1 is LNHDA and CDR2 is SQIVND (reference sequence).